This passage covers 2 T cell receptor beta chains from one sample sequenced in a study of monozygotic twins with inflammatory bowel disease. Reprocessing the 5' RACE reads, TCRdb reports a single entry for every CDR3 protein and omits DNA. The sample has around 47,000 distinct CDR3 sequences. The sequencing input was blood. The origin of the receptors is a human donor with ulcerative colitis or Crohn's disease, or a healthy co-twin of an affected twin (not recorded which).

This chain uses TRBV20-1 with TRBJ1-2; TCRdb returns TRBD1, unconfirmable since there is no DNA. The CDR3 runs 15 residues. Germline CDR1 and CDR2: DFQATT and SNEGSKA (reference sequence). The CDR3 is CSARDPGHPNYGYTF.

Here the CDR3 reads CASSLDGSYEQYF. The J gene is TRBJ2-7, the V gene TRBV11-2. CDR3 length: 13 residues. The germline V gene has CDR1 SGHAT and CDR2 FQNNGV.